The T cell receptor beta chain under discussion was sequenced for a study of cytomegalovirus exposure and HLA in healthy donors (dated by TCRdb to 2016 to 2017). Study-wide context: An earlier analysis of some 500 of the donors reported about 250 Gb of sequence data and 100 million to 140 million unique TCR beta sequences from about 180 million T cells. Among the roughly 400 genotyped donors, around 81% belonged to the genetic ancestry cluster associated with self-reported Caucasian donors. The later analysis used no new phenotypic data to find candidate immune exposures, relying instead on TCR beta sequences and their occurrence across donors. To predict cytomegalovirus infection status, the study brought together high-throughput TCR immunosequencing, statistical association of individual TCRs with disease status, and machine learning. To study patterns of TCR occurrence, a later analysis re-analyzed previously published TCR beta repertoires from several hundred donors and added high-resolution HLA genotyping. On average, roughly 200,000 unique TCR beta nucleotide sequences were sequenced per donor among a few hundred genotyped donors of the cohort, with roughly a sixth of those sequences being non-productive. Several DR-DQ haplotypes were handled as single units for association and clustering, since linkage in the cohort was strong. The number of donors typed differed by locus, with 629-630 for A, B, C, DRB1 and DQB1, 522 for DQA1, 600 to 610 for DPA1, and approximately 470 for DPB1. Roughly 320 gigabases of sequencing data and 70 million to 100 million unique TCR sequences made up an early release that covered approximately 650 HLA-typed donors. A later genetic analysis took genome-wide SNP genotypes for about 65% of the 666 donors and used that subset as a discovery cohort. The study was designed to test whether signatures of past pathogen exposure could be identified by cataloging public T cell receptors. The study used immunosequencing to profile the T cell repertoires of 666 subjects and linked those repertoires to cytomegalovirus serostatus. HLA typing included class I and class II loci at four-digit resolution. An earlier analysis of several hundred of the donors applied high-throughput TCR beta sequencing to assess whether each TCR beta V gene segment acted as functional or pseudogenic. Along with the roughly 710-subject first cohort, a separate validation cohort of 120 different subjects was used. Donor age, sex, ethnicity and CMV serostatus were compiled alongside the repertoire data. All discovery cohort repertoires had been generated on a single sequencing platform.

Broad study findings and their caveats: The 87-base-pair reads could not distinguish some IMGT-functional V segments, including TRBV6-2 and TRBV6-3, so those segments were excluded. Only TCR beta chains were sequenced in this cohort, and the absence of alpha or paired-chain data limited detectable features. In a later analysis, more than 15,000 TCR beta sequences were associated with specific HLA alleles at a false discovery rate of 0.05. In a later analysis, TCR association rates were found to vary across HLA loci, with the most associated TCRs seen for DRB1 alleles and the fewest for HLA-C alleles. According to a later analysis, most CMV-associated TCR beta chains appeared to be HLA-restricted, and the HLA associations seemed to be driven largely by CMV exposure. When HLA alleles, especially DR and DQ, strongly co-occurred, attributing TCR associations to individual alleles was difficult. Across donors, most TCR sequences were observed very rarely, whereas some public TCRs were present in many individuals. In both the original and validation cohorts, the classifier was reported to diagnose cytomegalovirus status with high specificity and sensitivity. Because HLA typing was missing for some donors at each locus, association tests included only the typed subset. Immune exposure information for the cohort was limited to CMV serostatus. A further reported finding was that TCR beta sequences accurately predicted the HLA-A and HLA-B alleles for most subjects in the first cohort. An association between a missense DCLRE1C variant and V-gene and J-gene trimming of TCR beta chains was found in a later genetic analysis and replicated in an independent cohort. The presence/absence analyses assumed that sequencing depth was roughly uniform across donors, and that assumption may not be true. According to a later analysis, parvovirus B19, influenza, CMV and Epstein-Barr virus appeared linked to several top co-occurrence clusters. Because counts were too low, seventeen rarely observed V segments, including chromosome 9 orphons, were left out of the earlier analysis of over 550 of the donors. A later genetic analysis reported fewer N-insertions in productive TCRs among donors in an Asian-associated ancestry cluster than the approximately 670-donor mean. A cluster of highly shared sequence variants was judged likely to be a technical artifact of the sequencing pipeline. Linkage disequilibrium might explain the correlated functional status among segregating V segments, but an unknown experimental factor could not be ruled out. According to the authors, the approach could potentially be generalized to other disease states and immunological phenotypes. In an earlier analysis of a few hundred of the donors, most TCR beta V segments were observed in productive rearrangements about 87% or about 30% of the time, broadly matching IMGT annotations. Three of the identified cytomegalovirus-associated TCR beta chains were confirmed in vitro to be specific for cytomegalovirus antigens. Compared with equally common non-associated chains, HLA-associated TCR beta chains in a later analysis were more clonally expanded and had lower generation probabilities. A total of 150 or so TCR beta chains were listed by the study as associated with cytomegalovirus.

The cohort consisted of 600 to 750 healthy bone marrow donors. At the time of sampling, every cohort member was nominally healthy, though immune exposures that went unrecorded were likely present. The donor was CMV seronegative and was included in the group of under 450 seronegative cohort members. Each donor provided a peripheral blood sample, and peripheral blood mononuclear cells were used for TCR beta sequencing. Genomic DNA extraction from the blood cell samples was performed with the Qiagen DNeasy Blood Extraction Kit. Comment on this clone: Its recognized antigen is unknown. Nothing much larger sits one base from this clone, and base qualities are not available.

Libraries were prepared through the immunoSEQ multiplex PCR assay. For the multiplex PCR, a mixture combining 60 forward primers for TCR Vbeta segments and 13 reverse primers for TCR Jbeta segments was used. The CDR3 region of rearranged TCR beta genes was amplified from genomic DNA by a multiplex PCR assay. On the Illumina HiSeq System, the amplified TCR beta libraries were sequenced as 87-base-pair reads. The paper's processing steps were these. Across the 600 to 700 repertoires, a later analysis counted 78 million or so unique TCR beta chains, 9.5 million to 13 million of which were shared by at least two donors. Raw reads were error-corrected and collapsed into unique sequences with a nearest-neighbor algorithm that merged closely related sequences to remove PCR and sequencing errors. CDR3 sequences were aligned to IMGT reference sequences to assign V, D and J gene segments. For a sequence to be retained, a match of at least six nucleotides was required to both a V gene segment and a J gene segment. Rearrangements were classified as productive when the CDR3 lacked stop codons and remained in frame with V and J, and all other rearrangements were classified as non-productive. Following IMGT convention, CDR3 was defined as the stretch from the second conserved V-encoded cysteine up to the conserved J-encoded phenylalanine. In an earlier analysis of roughly 580 of the donors, sequences lacking an unambiguous match to a single V gene segment were excluded. An earlier analysis of 587 of the donors called V segments functional above 56.7% productive rearrangements and segregating when the between-donor standard deviation exceeded 5%. A statistical classification framework was built for diagnosing cytomegalovirus status from the catalog of TCR beta chain sequences. In a later analysis, V and J genes were assigned by comparing TCR nucleotide sequences against IMGT/GENE-DB human TR gene sequences. A later analysis assigned CDR3 sequences and most-parsimonious VDJ recombination scenarios with the TCRdist pipeline. In a later analysis, every TCR beta chain was defined by the combination of its CDR3 amino acid sequence and its V-gene family, and reads without a unique V-gene family were dropped. To address suspected cross-contamination and a sequencing artifact, a later analysis removed 592 highly shared, low-generation-probability nucleotide sequences. In a later analysis, a clonal expansion index for each public chain was calculated from normalized within-repertoire ranks of inferred template counts. In a later analysis, generation probabilities were computed using a VDJ recombination model fitted to out-of-frame rearrangements, and the results were checked against IGoR. In a later analysis, TCR-TCR, TCR-HLA and TCR-CMV co-occurrence was scored with hypergeometric tests, and a repertoire-size bias correction was applied to TCR pairs. False discovery rates were estimated in a later analysis by permuting HLA or CMV assignments 20 times. In a later analysis, co-occurring TCRs were grouped using DBSCAN, and TCRdist sequence similarity was added for clustering within HLA-allele-positive subsets. Co-occurrence clustering excluded repertoires with fewer than 30,000 or more than 120,000 public chains, plus five with anomalous nucleotide sharing. The immuneACCESS repertoire file appears here via TCRdb, limited to in-frame rearrangements. These files lack a portion of the clones; in checked studies, under half of the deficit traces to unresolved V genes, and the cause of the others is not known. That table is the source of V, J and clone size, and D and trimming were worked out from the DNA. This sample has 150,000 to 200,000 clones in its table, and 82% of those were observed once. The ten largest clones represent about 0.84% of the sample.

Per the germline V gene, LGHNT is the CDR1 and FRNRAP is the CDR2. The CDR3 numbers 17 residues from cysteine through phenylalanine. The read is trimmed to its CDR3 DNA, 51 bases read in frame from base 1. V and J are truncated by 2 bases and 5 bases respectively, leaving an intervening sequence of 21 bases. What was sequenced was PBMCs. The sequence came from a woman aged 18-29 years in good health and CMV-seronegative. The chain is made from TRBV12-5 and TRBJ2-5; the D gene cannot be resolved reliably. The CDR3 protein is CASGLQIQVPLEETQYF. The base sequence is TGTGCTAGTGGTTTGCAAATTCAGGTTCCATTAGAGGAGACCCAGTACTTC.